Each of the 6 T cell receptor beta chains below was sequenced from the same sample in a study of cytomegalovirus exposure and HLA in healthy donors. Amplification used 60 Vbeta primers and 13 Jbeta primers. Assay: immunoSEQ multiplex PCR; the TCRdb copy retains only in-frame clones and omits some. The data show tens of thousands of clones, more than 80% seen once. The sequencing input was PBMCs. These receptors were obtained from a woman aged 25-40 years in good health and CMV-seronegative.

V is TRBV4-1 and J is TRBJ2-5; no reliable D call. The CDR3 length is 13 residues. Germline CDR1 MGHRA, CDR2 YSYEKL. Trimming cost V 1 base and J 4 bases, with 7 bases left between them. In DNA form, the CDR3 reads TGCGCCAGCAGCCAAGTATACAGAGAGACCCAGTACTTC. Its protein product is CASSQVYRETQYF.

In nucleotides, the CDR3 is TGCAGCGCCGAAGGGGACTACCCTTACAATGAGCAGTTCTTC. It yields the protein CSAEGDYPYNEQFF. J is TRBJ2-1 and V is TRBV29-1; 7 bases fit TRBD2. The germline gives CDR1 SQVTM, CDR2 ANQGSEA. V was pared by 7 bases and J by 4 bases, with 10 bases of the junction left unmatched. CDR3 length: 14 amino acids.

This clone was found a few times. The chain links TRBV5-4 to TRBJ2-7, with D perhaps TRBD2 (5 bases). The germline gives CDR1 SGHNT, CDR2 YYREEE (reference sequence). This CDR3 is built from 15 residues. V lost 5 bases to trimming and J lost 0 bases, with 15 bases between them. The CDR3 DNA reads TGTGCCAGCAGGGATACTAGGGCGAGCTCCTACGAGCAGTACTTC. Residues: CASRDTRASSYEQYF.

The chain is built from TRBV27 and TRBJ2-3; TRBD2 is a possible D gene (5 bases). The length of the CDR3 is 14 residues. Germline CDR1 is MNHEY and CDR2 is SMNVEV (reference sequence). The V end lost 3 bases, the J end lost 5 bases, and 12 bases lay between the germline ends. The CDR3 region is CASSFPGLKDTQYF. The DNA of the CDR3 is TGTGCCAGCAGTTTCCCCGGACTGAAAGATACGCAGTATTTT.

The chain uses TRBV11-3 and TRBJ1-5; D is possibly TRBD1 (5 bases). CDR3 length: 18 amino acids. V was cut by 5 bases and J by 2 bases, with 22 bases left in between. Germline V gives CDR1 SGHNT, CDR2 YENEEA. DNA for the CDR3: TGTGCCAGCAGCGACGAGAAGTGGCATCCGGGGGGCAATCAGCCCCAGCATTTT. Protein product: CASSDEKWHPGGNQPQHF.

The rearrangement uses TRBV28 and TRBJ2-3; D may be TRBD2 (6 bases). Germline CDR1 is MDHEN and CDR2 is SYDVKM. This CDR3 spans 13 amino acids. Trimming removed 5 bases from V and 11 bases from J, with 17 bases in between. In DNA, the CDR3 is TGTGCCAGCAGTCTAAGCCCCGGGAGAGGGCAGTATTTT. It yields the protein CASSLSPGRGQYF.